The present entry profiles one T cell receptor beta chain with its context. TCRdb keeps only in-frame clones here, not all; method: immunoSEQ multiplex PCR. The sample lists around 3,000 clones, around 80% occurring once. Germline CDR1 is MNHNS and CDR2 is SASEGT. The CDR3 has 14 amino acids. V lost 7 bases and J lost 0, with 11 bases in between. The data derive from a study of hypomethylating agent response in myelodysplastic syndrome. The material was bone marrow, obtained before or after starting hypomethylating agent treatment for myelodysplastic syndrome (not recorded which). The chain uses TRBV6-1 and TRBJ2-3, with D unresolved. The receptor was isolated from a human donor with myelodysplastic syndrome. This chain's CDR3 is CASKRTGSTDTQYF. CDR3 coding DNA: TGTGCCAGCAAACGGACGGGTAGCACAGATACGCAGTATTTT.